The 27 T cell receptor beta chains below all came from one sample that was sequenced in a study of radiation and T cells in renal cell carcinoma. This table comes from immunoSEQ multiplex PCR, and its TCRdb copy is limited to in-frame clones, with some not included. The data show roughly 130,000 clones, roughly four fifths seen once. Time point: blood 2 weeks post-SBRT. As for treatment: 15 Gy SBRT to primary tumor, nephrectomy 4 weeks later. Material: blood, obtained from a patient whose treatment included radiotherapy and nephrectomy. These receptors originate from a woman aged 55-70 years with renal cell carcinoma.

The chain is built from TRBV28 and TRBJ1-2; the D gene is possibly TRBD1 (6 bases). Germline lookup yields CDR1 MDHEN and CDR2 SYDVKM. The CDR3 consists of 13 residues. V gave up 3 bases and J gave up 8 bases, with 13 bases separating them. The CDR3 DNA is TGTGCCAGCAGTTTGGGGGCCTTAGGCGGCTACACCTTC. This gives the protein CASSLGALGGYTF.

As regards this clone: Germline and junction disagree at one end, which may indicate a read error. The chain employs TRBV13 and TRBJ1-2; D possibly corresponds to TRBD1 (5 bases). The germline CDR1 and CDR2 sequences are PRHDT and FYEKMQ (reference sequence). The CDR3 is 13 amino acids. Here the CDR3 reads CASSPGPEHATVF. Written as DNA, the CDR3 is TGTGCCAGCAGCCCGGGACCGGAACATGCTACAGTCTTC.

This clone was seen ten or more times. CDR3 in amino acids: CASAQGGPGNTIYF. CDR3 DNA: TGTGCTAGTGCTCAGGGGGGGCCTGGAAACACCATATATTTT. This chain joins TRBV12-5 and TRBJ1-3; 7 bases align to TRBD1. CDR1 LGHNT and CDR2 FRNRAP come from the germline V gene. The CDR3 is 14 amino acids. The V gene end was trimmed by 7 bases and the J gene end by 2 bases; junction bases not matched to a gene: 5.

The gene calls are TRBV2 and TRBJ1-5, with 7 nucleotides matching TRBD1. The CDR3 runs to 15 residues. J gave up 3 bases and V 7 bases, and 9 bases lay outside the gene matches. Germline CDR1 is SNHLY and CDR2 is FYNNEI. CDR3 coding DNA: TGTGCCAGCAATAACAGGGGAGTTAACAATCAGCCCCAGCATTTT. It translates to CASNNRGVNNQPQHF.

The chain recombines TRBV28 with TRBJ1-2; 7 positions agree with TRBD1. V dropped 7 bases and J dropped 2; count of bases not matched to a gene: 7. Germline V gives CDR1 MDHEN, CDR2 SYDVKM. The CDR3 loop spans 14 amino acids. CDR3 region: CASTDRVGNYGYTF. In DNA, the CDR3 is TGTGCCAGCACCGACAGGGTCGGAAACTATGGCTACACCTTC.

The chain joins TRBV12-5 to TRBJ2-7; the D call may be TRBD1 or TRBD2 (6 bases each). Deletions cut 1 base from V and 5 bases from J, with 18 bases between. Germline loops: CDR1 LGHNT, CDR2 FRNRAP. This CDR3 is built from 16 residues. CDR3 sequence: CASGLASWGAVHEQYF. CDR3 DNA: TGTGCTAGTGGTTTGGCTTCTTGGGGGGCTGTTCACGAGCAGTACTTC.

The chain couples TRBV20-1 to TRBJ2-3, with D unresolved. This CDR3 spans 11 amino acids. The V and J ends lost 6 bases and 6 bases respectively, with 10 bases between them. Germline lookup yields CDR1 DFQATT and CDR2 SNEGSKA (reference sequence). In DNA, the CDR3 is TGCAGTGCAATTCTAAGGGATACGCAGTATTTT. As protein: CSAILRDTQYF.

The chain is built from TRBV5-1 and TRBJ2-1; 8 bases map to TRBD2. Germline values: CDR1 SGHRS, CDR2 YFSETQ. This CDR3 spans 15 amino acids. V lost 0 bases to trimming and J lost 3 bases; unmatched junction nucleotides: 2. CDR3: CASSLAGGDYNEQFF. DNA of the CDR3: TGCGCCAGCAGCTTGGCGGGAGGGGACTACAATGAGCAGTTCTTC.

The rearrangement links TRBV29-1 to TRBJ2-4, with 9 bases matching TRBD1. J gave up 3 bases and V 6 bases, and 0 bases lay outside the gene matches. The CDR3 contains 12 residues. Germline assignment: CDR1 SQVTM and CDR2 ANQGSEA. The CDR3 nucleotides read TGCAGCGTGGGACAGGGCAAAAACATTCAGTACTTC. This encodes CSVGQGKNIQYF.

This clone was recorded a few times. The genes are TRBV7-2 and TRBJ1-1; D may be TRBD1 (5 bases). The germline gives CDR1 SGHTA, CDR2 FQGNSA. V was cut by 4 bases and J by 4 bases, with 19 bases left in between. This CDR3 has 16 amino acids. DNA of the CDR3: TGTGCCAGCAGCTCCTTCCAGGGTGTCGGGAGCACTGAAGCTTTCTTT. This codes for CASSSFQGVGSTEAFF.

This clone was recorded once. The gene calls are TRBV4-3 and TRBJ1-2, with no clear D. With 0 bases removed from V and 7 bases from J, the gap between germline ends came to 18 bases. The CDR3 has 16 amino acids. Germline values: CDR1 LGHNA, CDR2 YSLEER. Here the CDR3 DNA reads TGCGCCAGCAGCCAAGATCGGGGAGGGAATCTGCTTGGCTACACCTTC. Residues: CASSQDRGGNLLGYTF.

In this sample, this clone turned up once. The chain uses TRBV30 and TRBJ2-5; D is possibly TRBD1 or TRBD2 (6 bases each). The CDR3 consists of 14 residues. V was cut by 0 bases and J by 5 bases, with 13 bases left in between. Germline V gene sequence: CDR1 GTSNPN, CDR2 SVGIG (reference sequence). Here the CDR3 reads CAWSVTGAGETQYF. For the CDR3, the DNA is TGTGCCTGGAGTGTCACGGGGGCAGGGGAGACCCAGTACTTC. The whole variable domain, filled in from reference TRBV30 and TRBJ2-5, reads SQTIHQWPATLVQPVGSPLSLECTVEGTSNPNLYWYRQAAGRGLQLLFYSVGIGQISSEVPQNLSASRPQDRQFILSSKKLLLSDSGFYLCAWSVTGAGETQYFGPGTRLLVL.

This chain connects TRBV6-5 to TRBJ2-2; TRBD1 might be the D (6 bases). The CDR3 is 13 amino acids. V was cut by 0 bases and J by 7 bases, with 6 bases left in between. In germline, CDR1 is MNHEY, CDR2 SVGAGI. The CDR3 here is CASSYSQGGELFF. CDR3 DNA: TGTGCCAGCAGTTACTCACAGGGCGGGGAGCTGTTTTTT.

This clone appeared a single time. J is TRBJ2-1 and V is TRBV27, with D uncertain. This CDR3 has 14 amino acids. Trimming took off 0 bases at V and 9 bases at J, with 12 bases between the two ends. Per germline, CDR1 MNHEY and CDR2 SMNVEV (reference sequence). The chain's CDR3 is CASSLSPPGIEQFF. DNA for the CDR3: TGTGCCAGCAGTTTATCCCCCCCAGGAATTGAGCAGTTCTTC.

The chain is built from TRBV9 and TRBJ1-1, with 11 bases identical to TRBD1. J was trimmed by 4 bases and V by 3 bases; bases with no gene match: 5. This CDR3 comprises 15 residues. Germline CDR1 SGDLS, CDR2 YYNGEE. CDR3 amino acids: CASSGTGTGGTEAFF. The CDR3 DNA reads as TGTGCCAGCAGCGGGACCGGGACAGGGGGCACTGAAGCTTTCTTT.

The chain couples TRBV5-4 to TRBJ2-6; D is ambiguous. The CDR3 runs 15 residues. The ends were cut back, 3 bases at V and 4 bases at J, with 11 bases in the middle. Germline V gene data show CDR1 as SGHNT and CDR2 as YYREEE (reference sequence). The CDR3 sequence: CASSSYEDGANVLTF. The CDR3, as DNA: TGTGCCAGCAGCTCCTACGAGGACGGGGCCAACGTCCTGACTTTC.

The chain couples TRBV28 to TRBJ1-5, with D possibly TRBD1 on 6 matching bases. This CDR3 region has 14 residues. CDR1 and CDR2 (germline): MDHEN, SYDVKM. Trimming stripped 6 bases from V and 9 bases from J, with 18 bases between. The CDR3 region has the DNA TGTGCCAGCAGACACTACAGGGTCGAAGCGCCCCAGCATTTT. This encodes CASRHYRVEAPQHF.

Here the CDR3 reads CASSYQSLSGNTIYF. Written as DNA, the CDR3 is TGTGCCAGCAGTTACCAGTCACTCTCTGGAAACACCATATATTTT. The V call is TRBV6-6, the J call TRBJ1-3; D gene unclear. The ends were cut back, 2 bases at V and 0 bases at J, with 8 bases in the middle. This CDR3 comprises 15 residues. Germline V gene lookup returns CDR1 MNHNY and CDR2 SVGAGI (reference sequence).

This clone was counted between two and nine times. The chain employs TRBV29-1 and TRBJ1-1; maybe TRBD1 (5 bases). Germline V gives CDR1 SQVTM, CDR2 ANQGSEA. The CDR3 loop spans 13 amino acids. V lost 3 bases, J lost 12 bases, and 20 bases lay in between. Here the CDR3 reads CSVDLGGQGDSFF. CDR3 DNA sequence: TGCAGCGTTGATTTAGGTGGTCAGGGCGATTCTTTCTTT.

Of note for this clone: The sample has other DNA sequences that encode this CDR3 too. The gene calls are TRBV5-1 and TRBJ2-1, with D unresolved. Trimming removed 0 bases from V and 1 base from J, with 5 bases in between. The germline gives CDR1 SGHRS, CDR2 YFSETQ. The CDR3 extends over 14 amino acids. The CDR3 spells CASSLDGSYNEQFF. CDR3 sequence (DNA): TGCGCCAGCAGCTTGGATGGGTCCTACAATGAGCAGTTCTTC.

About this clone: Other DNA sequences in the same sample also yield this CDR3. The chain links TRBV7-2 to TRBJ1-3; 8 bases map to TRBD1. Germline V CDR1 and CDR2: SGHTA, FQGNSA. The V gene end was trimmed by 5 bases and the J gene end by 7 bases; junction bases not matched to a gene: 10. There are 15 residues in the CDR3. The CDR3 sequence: CASSPRTGPGNTIYF. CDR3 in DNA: TGTGCCAGCAGCCCCCGGACAGGGCCGGGGAACACCATATATTTT.

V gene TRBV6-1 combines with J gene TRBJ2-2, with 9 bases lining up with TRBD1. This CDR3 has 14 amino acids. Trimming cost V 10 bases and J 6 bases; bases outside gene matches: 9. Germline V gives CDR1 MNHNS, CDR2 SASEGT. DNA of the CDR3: TGTGCCACCAGGAGACAGGGGGGGGCCGGGGAGCTGTTTTTT. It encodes CATRRQGGAGELFF.

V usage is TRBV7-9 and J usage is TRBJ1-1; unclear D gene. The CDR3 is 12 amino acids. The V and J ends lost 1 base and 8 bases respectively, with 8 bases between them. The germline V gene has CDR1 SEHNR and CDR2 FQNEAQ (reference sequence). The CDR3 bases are TGTGCCAGCAGCTTAGTAACAGACGAAGCTTTCTTT. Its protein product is CASSLVTDEAFF.

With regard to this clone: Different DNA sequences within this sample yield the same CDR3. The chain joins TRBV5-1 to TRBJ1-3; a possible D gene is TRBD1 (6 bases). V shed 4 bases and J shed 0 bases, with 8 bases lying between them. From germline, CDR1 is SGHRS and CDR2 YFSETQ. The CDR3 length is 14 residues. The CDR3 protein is CASSQDSSGNTIYF. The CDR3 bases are TGCGCCAGCAGCCAGGACAGCTCTGGAAACACCATATATTTT.

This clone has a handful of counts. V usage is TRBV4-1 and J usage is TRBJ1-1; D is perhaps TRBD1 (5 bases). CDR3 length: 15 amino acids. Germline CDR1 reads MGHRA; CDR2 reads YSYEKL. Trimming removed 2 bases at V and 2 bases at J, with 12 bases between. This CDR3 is CASSQIGTLNTEAFF. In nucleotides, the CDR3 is TGCGCCAGCAGCCAAATTGGGACCCTCAACACTGAAGCTTTCTTT.

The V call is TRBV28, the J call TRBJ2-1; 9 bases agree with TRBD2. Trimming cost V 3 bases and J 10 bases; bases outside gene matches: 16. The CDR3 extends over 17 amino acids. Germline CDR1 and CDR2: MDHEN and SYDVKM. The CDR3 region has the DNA TGTGCCAGCAGTTTTCCCGGCGCGGGAGGGCGGGGCGTGGAGCAGTTCTTC. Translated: CASSFPGAGGRGVEQFF.

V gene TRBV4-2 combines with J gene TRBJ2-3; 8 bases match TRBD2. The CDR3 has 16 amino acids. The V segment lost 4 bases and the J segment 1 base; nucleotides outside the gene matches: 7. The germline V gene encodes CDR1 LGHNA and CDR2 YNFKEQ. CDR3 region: CASSPGLAEGTDTQYF. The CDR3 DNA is TGTGCCAGCAGCCCCGGACTAGCAGAGGGCACAGATACGCAGTATTTT.